These 20 T cell receptor beta chains share one sample of origin, sequenced in a study of blood T cell repertoires in COVID-19. The assay was immunoSEQ multiplex PCR, and TCRdb's table has in-frame clones only and misses some. The sample yields approximately 250,000 clones, approximately 80% seen once. Sequencing used peripheral blood. Source of these receptors: a man aged 35-49 years who had recovered from COVID-19.

The gene calls are TRBV5-4 and TRBJ2-1; 7 bases match TRBD2. The CDR3 has 15 amino acids. CDR1 SGHNT and CDR2 YYREEE come from the germline V gene (reference sequence). With 4 bases clipped from V and 5 bases from J, the junction kept 9 bases outside the gene matches. CDR3 sequence reads: CASSPRAGLNNEQFF. CDR3 nucleotide sequence: TGTGCCAGCAGCCCCCGAGCGGGACTCAACAATGAGCAGTTCTTC. Full variable domain (outside the CDR3, taken from reference TRBV5-4 and TRBJ2-1): ETGVTQSPTHLIKTRGQQVTLRCSSQSGHNTVSWYQQALGQGPQFIFQYYREEENGRGNFPPRFSGLQFPNYSSELNVNALELDDSALYLCASSPRAGLNNEQFFGPGTRLTVL.

V and J are TRBV5-5 and TRBJ1-1; 8 nucleotides line up with TRBD1. This CDR3 is 15 amino acids long. V gave up 3 bases and J gave up 5 bases; unmatched junction bases: 9. Germline assignment: CDR1 SGHKS and CDR2 YYEKEE (reference sequence). The CDR3 region is CASSYTGGYGTEAFF. DNA for the CDR3: TGTGCCAGCAGCTACACAGGGGGTTACGGGACTGAAGCTTTCTTT. The complete variable domain, with remaining parts taken from reference TRBV5-5 and TRBJ1-1, reads DAGVTQSPTHLIKTRGQQVTLRCSPISGHKSVSWYQQVLGQGPQFIFQYYEKEERGRGNFPDRFSARQFPNYSSELNVNALLLGDSALYLCASSYTGGYGTEAFFGQGTRLTVV.

The chain is built from TRBV6-6 and TRBJ2-3; possibly TRBD1 for D (5 bases). Trimming took off 4 bases at V and 11 bases at J, with 13 bases between the two ends. The V gene's germline CDR1 is MNHNY and CDR2 SVGAGI (reference sequence). This CDR3 is built from 12 residues. DNA for the CDR3: TGTGCCAGCAGTTTCAGGGTAGCCGAGCAGTATTTT. As protein: CASSFRVAEQYF.

This clone has a count of ten or more. The CDR3 here is CASRGRGYGYTF. DNA of the CDR3: TGTGCCAGCAGGGGTCGGGGCTATGGCTACACCTTC. This chain joins TRBV6-5 and TRBJ1-2, with D hard to call. Germline V gene sequence: CDR1 MNHEY, CDR2 SVGAGI. The CDR3 runs to 12 residues. The ends were cut back, 6 bases at V and 4 bases at J, with 9 bases in the middle.

This chain joins TRBV15 and TRBJ2-1; 7 bases align to TRBD1. Germline values: CDR1 LNHNV, CDR2 YYDKDF (reference sequence). The CDR3 is made up of 15 amino acids. The V segment lost 1 base and the J segment 0 bases; nucleotides outside the gene matches: 0. The CDR3 region has the DNA TGTGCCACCAGCAGAGGGGACAGCTCCTACAATGAGCAGTTCTTC. Translation gives CATSRGDSSYNEQFF.

This rearrangement joins TRBV19 to TRBJ2-3; 9 bases are shared with TRBD1. This CDR3 has 15 residues. V lost 4 bases, J lost 3 bases, and 5 bases stayed unmatched. Germline values: CDR1 LNHDA, CDR2 SQIVND (reference sequence). The CDR3 here is CASSKDRGPTDTQYF. The CDR3 coding sequence is TGTGCCAGTAGTAAGGACAGGGGTCCGACAGATACGCAGTATTTT.

The chain combines TRBV3-1 (or the pseudogene TRBV3-2) with TRBJ2-7; 9 bases are a match to TRBD1. This CDR3 spans 14 amino acids. V trimming: 3 bases; J trimming: 5 bases; junction bases outside the gene matches: 5. Germline values: CDR1 LGHDT, CDR2 YNNKEL (reference sequence). The chain's CDR3 is CASSHRDRVNEQYF. The CDR3 DNA reads TGTGCCAGCAGCCACCGGGACAGGGTCAACGAGCAGTACTTC.

In DNA, the CDR3 is TGTGCCAGCAGTTACCCAAGGGACAGCTATGGCTACACCTTC. Protein sequence: CASSYPRDSYGYTF. The chain links TRBV6-7 to TRBJ1-2; 7 positions match TRBD1. TRBV6-7 is reported as an ORF; its role is uncertain. Trimming at V came to 2 bases and at J to 4 bases, leaving 4 bases not matched to a gene. This CDR3 spans 14 amino acids.

This rearrangement joins TRBV4-1 to TRBJ1-6; 11 positions agree with TRBD1. There are 20 residues in the CDR3. Per the germline V gene, CDR1 is MGHRA and CDR2 is YSYEKL. V trimming: 2 bases; J trimming: 7 bases; junction bases outside the gene matches: 16. In DNA, the CDR3 is TGCGCCAGCAGCCAATCTCCTGGGACAGGGGGTGTAGGGGGAAATTCACCCCTCCACTTT. Protein product: CASSQSPGTGGVGGNSPLHF.

V gene TRBV2 combines with J gene TRBJ2-7; 8 bases align to TRBD1. The junction had 6 bases not matched to a gene; V was cut back by 9 bases and J by 2 bases. The CDR3 spans 13 residues. Germline-derived CDR1 and CDR2 are SNHLY and FYNNEI. The CDR3 loop reads CASILDRAYEQYF. DNA of the CDR3: TGTGCCAGTATACTGGACAGGGCCTACGAGCAGTACTTC.

V and J are TRBV28 and TRBJ2-7, with 8 bases fitting TRBD1. The ends lost 6 bases at V and 4 bases at J; junction bases unmatched: 17. The CDR3 contains 17 residues. Per germline, CDR1 MDHEN and CDR2 SYDVKM. CDR3 coding DNA: TGTGCCAGCAGCCGACCGATAACCGGGACAGGCGATTACGAGCAGTACTTC. Its translation is CASSRPITGTGDYEQYF.

The rearrangement joins TRBV2 to TRBJ2-3, with 9 bases aligning to TRBD2. The junction had 5 bases not matched to a gene; V was cut back by 1 base and J by 6 bases. In germline, CDR1 is SNHLY, CDR2 FYNNEI. The CDR3 consists of 15 residues. CDR3 region: CASSEEGGGADTQYF. DNA of the CDR3: TGTGCCAGCAGTGAAGAGGGCGGGGGGGCGGATACGCAGTATTTT.

The V call is TRBV14, the J call TRBJ2-3; weak D call: TRBD1 (7 bases). Per the germline V gene, CDR1 is SGHDN and CDR2 is FVKESK. The V end lost 4 bases, the J end lost 1 base, and 18 bases lay between the germline ends. This CDR3 has 17 residues. The DNA for the CDR3 is TGTGCCAGCAGCCCTCTCTTAGGGGGCGGGGGCACAGATACGCAGTATTTT. Translating it yields CASSPLLGGGGTDTQYF. Full variable domain (remainder filled in from reference TRBV14 and TRBJ2-3): EAGVTQFPSHSVIEKGQTVTLRCDPISGHDNLYWYRRVMGKEIKFLLHFVKESKQDESGMPNNRFLAERTGGTYSTLKVQPAELEDSGVYFCASSPLLGGGGTDTQYFGPGTRLTVL.

This clone was counted a single time. The gene calls are TRBV19 and TRBJ2-5; 8 nucleotides agree with TRBD1. CDR1 is LNHDA, CDR2 SQIVND, per germline (reference sequence). The CDR3 totals 13 residues. The J segment lost 4 bases and the V segment lost 4 bases, leaving 2 bases of the junction unmatched. The CDR3 DNA reads TGTGCCAGTAGTAGCACAGGGGGAGAGACCCAGTACTTC. This sequence encodes CASSSTGGETQYF.

V is TRBV11-2 and J is TRBJ2-2; D not resolved. The V end was cut by 4 bases, the J end by 0 bases, with 12 bases between. This CDR3 has 16 residues. Germline CDR1 and CDR2: SGHAT and FQNNGV. In nucleotides, the CDR3 is TGTGCCAGCAGCTCAGGTATCTGGACGAACACCGGGGAGCTGTTTTTT. Translation: CASSSGIWTNTGELFF.

The gene calls are TRBV7-9 and TRBJ1-1; 9 nucleotides agree with TRBD1. There are 14 residues in the CDR3. CDR1 and CDR2 (germline): SEHNR, FQNEAQ (reference sequence). J was trimmed by 5 bases and V by 5 bases; bases with no gene match: 6. This CDR3 reads CASSRDRDSTEAFF. The CDR3, as DNA: TGTGCCAGCAGCCGGGACAGGGATTCTACTGAAGCTTTCTTT. Full variable domain (remainder filled in from reference TRBV7-9 and TRBJ1-1): DTGVSQNPRHKITKRGQNVTFRCDPISEHNRLYWYRQTLGQGPEFLTYFQNEAQLEKSRLLSDRFSAERPKGSFSTLEIQRTEQGDSAMYLCASSRDRDSTEAFFGQGTRLTVV.

The rearrangement links TRBV6-5 to TRBJ1-5, with D possibly TRBD1 on 5 matching bases. This CDR3 comprises 13 residues. Germline V gene lookup returns CDR1 MNHEY and CDR2 SVGAGI. The germline V and J ends were trimmed by 5 bases and 4 bases, with 9 bases remaining between them. In DNA, the CDR3 is TGTGCCAGCAGTCCTGACAGAAATCAGCCCCAGCATTTT. This sequence encodes CASSPDRNQPQHF.

This chain links TRBV7-2 with TRBJ2-5, with D maybe TRBD1 (5 bases). There are 15 residues in the CDR3. Per the germline V gene, CDR1 is SGHTA and CDR2 is FQGNSA. Deletions cut 0 bases from V and 3 bases from J, with 11 bases between. The CDR3 DNA sequence: TGTGCCAGCAGCTTAGCTTGGGGCCGGGAAGAGACCCAGTACTTC. Translation gives CASSLAWGREETQYF.

V gene TRBV2 combines with J gene TRBJ1-1; no firm D call. The ends were cut back, 8 bases at V and 11 bases at J, with 18 bases in the middle. Looked up from germline, CDR1 is SNHLY and CDR2 is FYNNEI. This CDR3 is built from 12 residues. The CDR3 nucleotides are TGTGCCAGCGGTTTGGCCACCCCGAGGGCTTTCTTT. It specifies CASGLATPRAFF.

The J gene is TRBJ1-3, the V gene TRBV5-1; possible D gene TRBD1, 5 bases. The V gene lost 0 bases and the J gene lost 4 bases, with 5 bases spanning the gap. The CDR3 contains 13 residues. Looked up from germline, CDR1 is SGHRS and CDR2 is YFSETQ. CDR3 in amino acids: CASSLGQGNTIYF. The CDR3 region has the DNA TGCGCCAGCAGCTTGGGACAGGGAAACACCATATATTTT.